This TCR beta chain was identified during a study of Graves' ophthalmopathy and Graves' hyperthyroidism. RNA transcripts were the template, and TCR beta CDR3 regions were amplified from them. The library came from an HTBI-primed first-round RT-PCR and a second-round multiplex PCR. One entry per CDR3 protein results from TCRdb running MiXCR on the multiplex PCR reads. This table has under 400,000 distinct CDR3 sequences, 15% to 20% appearing once. V shed 8 bases and J shed 2 bases, with 18 bases lying between them. Germline CDR1 is SNHLY and CDR2 is FYNNEI. The CDR3 spans 15 residues. This chain uses TRBV2 with TRBJ1-1; D perhaps matches TRBD1 (5 bases). Sequenced sample: peripheral blood. The receptor was isolated from an adult man with Graves' ophthalmopathy. DNA of the CDR3: TGTGCCAGCGCCAGGGCGGGACCCCTCAACACTGAAGCTTTCTTT. As protein: CASARAGPLNTEAFF.